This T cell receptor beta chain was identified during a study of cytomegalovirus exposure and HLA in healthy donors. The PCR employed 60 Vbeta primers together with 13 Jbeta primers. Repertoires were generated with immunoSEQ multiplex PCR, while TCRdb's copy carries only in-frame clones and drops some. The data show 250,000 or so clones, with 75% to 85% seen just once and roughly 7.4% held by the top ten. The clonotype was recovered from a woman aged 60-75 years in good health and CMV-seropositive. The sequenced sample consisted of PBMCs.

This chain's CDR3 is CASSEAGETQYF. The CDR3 DNA reads TGTGCCAGCAGTGAGGCAGGAGAGACCCAGTACTTC. The chain carries TRBV6-1 and TRBJ2-5; D unclear. V lost 3 bases and J 4 bases, leaving 6 bases between the germline ends. The germline gives CDR1 MNHNS, CDR2 SASEGT. This CDR3 region has 12 residues.